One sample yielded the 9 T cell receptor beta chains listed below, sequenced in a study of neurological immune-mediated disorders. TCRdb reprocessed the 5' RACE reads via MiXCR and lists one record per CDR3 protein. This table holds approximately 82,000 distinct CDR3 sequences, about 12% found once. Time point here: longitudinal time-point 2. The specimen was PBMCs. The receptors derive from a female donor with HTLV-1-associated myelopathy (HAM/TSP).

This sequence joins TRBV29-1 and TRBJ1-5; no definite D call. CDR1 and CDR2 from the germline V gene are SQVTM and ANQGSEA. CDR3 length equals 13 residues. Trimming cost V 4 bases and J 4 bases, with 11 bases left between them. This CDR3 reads CSVVDGGNQPQHF. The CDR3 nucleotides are TGCAGCGTTGTGGACGGAGGAAATCAGCCCCAGCATTTT. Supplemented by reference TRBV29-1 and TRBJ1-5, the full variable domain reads SAVISQKPSRDICQRGTSLTIQCQVDSQVTMMFWYRQQPGQSLTLIATANQGSEATYESGFVIDKFPISRPNLTFSTLTVSNMSPEDSSIYLCSVVDGGNQPQHFGDGTRLSIL.

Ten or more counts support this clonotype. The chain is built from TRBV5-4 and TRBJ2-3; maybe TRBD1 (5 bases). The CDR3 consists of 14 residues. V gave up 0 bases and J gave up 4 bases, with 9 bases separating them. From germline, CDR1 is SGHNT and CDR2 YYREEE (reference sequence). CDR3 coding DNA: TGTGCCAGCAGCTTGGTGCAGGGATCAGATACGCAGTATTTT. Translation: CASSLVQGSDTQYF.

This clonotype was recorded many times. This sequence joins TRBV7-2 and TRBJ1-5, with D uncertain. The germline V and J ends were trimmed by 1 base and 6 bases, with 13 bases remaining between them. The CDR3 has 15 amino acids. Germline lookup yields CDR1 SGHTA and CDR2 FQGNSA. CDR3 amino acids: CASSLGGERSQPQHF. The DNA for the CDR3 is TGTGCCAGCAGCTTAGGTGGGGAGCGGAGTCAGCCCCAGCATTTT.

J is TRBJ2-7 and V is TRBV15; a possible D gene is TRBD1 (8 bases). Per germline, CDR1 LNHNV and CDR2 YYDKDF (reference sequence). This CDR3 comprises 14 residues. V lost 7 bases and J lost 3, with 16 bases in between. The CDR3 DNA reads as TGTGCCACCAACAGGGGGGGGGACAGCTACGAGCAGTACTTC. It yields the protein CATNRGGDSYEQYF.

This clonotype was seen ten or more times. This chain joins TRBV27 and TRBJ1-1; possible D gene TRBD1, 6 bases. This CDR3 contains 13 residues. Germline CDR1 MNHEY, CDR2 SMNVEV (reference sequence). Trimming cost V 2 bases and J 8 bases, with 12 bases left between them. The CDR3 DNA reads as TGTGCCAGCAGTTTACGGCGGCAGGGGGAAGCTTTCTTT. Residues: CASSLRRQGEAFF.

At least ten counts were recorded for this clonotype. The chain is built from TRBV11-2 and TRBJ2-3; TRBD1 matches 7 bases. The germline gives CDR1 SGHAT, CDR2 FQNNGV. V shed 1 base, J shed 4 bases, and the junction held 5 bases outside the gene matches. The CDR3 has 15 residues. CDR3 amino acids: CASSLVAQGADTQYF. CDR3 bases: TGTGCCAGCAGCTTAGTGGCGCAGGGGGCAGATACGCAGTATTTT.

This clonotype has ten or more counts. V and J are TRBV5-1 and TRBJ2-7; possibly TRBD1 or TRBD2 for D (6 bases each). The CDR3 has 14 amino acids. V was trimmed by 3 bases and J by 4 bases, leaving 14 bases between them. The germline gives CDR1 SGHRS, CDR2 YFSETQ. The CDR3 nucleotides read TGCGCCAGCAGCTGGGGAGGAGGGGGATACGAGCAGTACTTC. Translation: CASSWGGGGYEQYF.

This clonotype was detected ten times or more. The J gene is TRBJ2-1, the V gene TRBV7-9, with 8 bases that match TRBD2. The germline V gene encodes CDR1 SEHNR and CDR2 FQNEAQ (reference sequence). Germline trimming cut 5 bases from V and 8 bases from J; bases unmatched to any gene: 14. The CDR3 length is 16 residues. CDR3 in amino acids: CASSLVIYSRGDEQFF. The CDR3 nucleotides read TGTGCCAGCAGCCTCGTGATCTACTCGCGGGGGGATGAGCAGTTCTTC.

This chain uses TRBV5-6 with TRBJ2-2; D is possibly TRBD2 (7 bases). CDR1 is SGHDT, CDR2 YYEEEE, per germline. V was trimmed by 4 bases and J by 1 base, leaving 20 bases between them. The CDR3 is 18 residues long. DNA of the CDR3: TGTGCCAGCAGCCCGTCCGATTGGCGGGGGCTGAACACCGGGGAGCTGTTTTTT. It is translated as CASSPSDWRGLNTGELFF.